This TCR beta chain emerged from a study of identical twins. All of the donors were Caucasians in good health. CDR3 length: 12 residues. With 8 bases removed from V and 4 bases from J, the gap between germline ends came to 12 bases. Germline CDR1 and CDR2: DFQATT and SNEGSKA (reference sequence). TCRdb reprocessed the 5' RACE reads with MiXCR, giving one entry per CDR3 protein. The sample shows 470,000 or so distinct CDR3 sequences, 20% to 25% of them seen only once. This clonotype occurred a few times. The same data also went into a second study, on T cells expressing NK-cell markers. From that paper: There were seven HCMV-seropositive donors and one seronegative donor among the eight sequenced.

This sequence was found in a woman between 18 and 29 years old in good health. The chain combines TRBV20-1 with TRBJ1-3, with a weak D call TRBD1 (5 bases). Sequenced material: CD4+ T cells sorted from blood. This CDR3 reads CSPRGTGNTIYF. CDR3 coding DNA: TGCAGTCCCCGAGGGACGGGAAACACCATATATTTT.